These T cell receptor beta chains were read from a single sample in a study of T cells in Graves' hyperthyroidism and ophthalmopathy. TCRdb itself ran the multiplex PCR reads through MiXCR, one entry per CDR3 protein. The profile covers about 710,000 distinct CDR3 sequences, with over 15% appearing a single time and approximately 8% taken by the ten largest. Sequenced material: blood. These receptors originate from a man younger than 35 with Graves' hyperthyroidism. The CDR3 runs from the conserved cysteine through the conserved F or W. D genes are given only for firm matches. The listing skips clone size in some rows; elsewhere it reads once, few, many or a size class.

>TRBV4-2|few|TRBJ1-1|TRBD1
TGTGCCAGCAGCCAAGCCCCGACAGGGAGAGTTTTCTTT
CASSQAPTGRVFF
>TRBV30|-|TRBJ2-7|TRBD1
TGTGCCTGGGAAACCGGGACAGGGAGCTACGAGCAGTACTTC
CAWETGTGSYEQYF
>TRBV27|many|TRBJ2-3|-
TGTGCCAGCACCTCTCGGGGAGATACGCAGTATTTT
CASTSRGDTQYF
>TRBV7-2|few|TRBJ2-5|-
TGTGCCAGCAGCTTAGCCTCAGGTGGCCGGGGAGAGACCCAGTACTTC
CASSLASGGRGETQYF
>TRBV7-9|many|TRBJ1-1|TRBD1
TGTGCCAGCAGCCCCGACAGGGGGCAGGATGAAGCTTTCTTT
CASSPDRGQDEAFF
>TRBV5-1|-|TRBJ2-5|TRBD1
TGCGCCAGCAGCCTCGGACAGGCCGGGCAAGAGACCCAGTACTTC
CASSLGQAGQETQYF
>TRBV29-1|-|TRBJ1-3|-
TGCAGCGCCTTCTTAGGAAACACCATATATTTT
CSAFLGNTIYF
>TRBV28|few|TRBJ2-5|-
TGTGCCAGCAGTTCACTGATAGCCGTTAGGCGGGAAGCAGAGACCCAGTACTTC
CASSSLIAVRREAETQYF
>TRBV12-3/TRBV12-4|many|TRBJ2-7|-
TGTGCCAGCAGTGCGGGCGCCTACGAGCAGTACTTC
CASSAGAYEQYF
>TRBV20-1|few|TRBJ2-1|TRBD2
TGCAGTGCTAGGGGACTAGCGGGAGTGCTCCCACATCAGTTCTTC
CSARGLAGVLPHQFF
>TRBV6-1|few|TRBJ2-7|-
TGTGCCAGCAGTCAAGGGGTGACAACCTACGAGCAGTACTTC
CASSQGVTTYEQYF
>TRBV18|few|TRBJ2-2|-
TGTGCCAGCTCACACAGGGGAGGAGAAAGACGCGGGGAGCTGTTTTTT
CASSHRGGERRGELFF
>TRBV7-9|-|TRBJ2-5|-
TGTGCCAGCAGCCCCCGACAGACCCAAGAGATCCAGTACTTC
CASSPRQTQEIQYF
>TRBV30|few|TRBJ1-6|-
TGTGCCTGGAGTGTGACGGCGGGGTCACCCCTCCACTTT
CAWSVTAGSPLHF
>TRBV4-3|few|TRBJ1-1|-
TGCGCCAGCAGCCAAGATAATACAGCCATGAACACTGAAGCTTTCTTT
CASSQDNTAMNTEAFF
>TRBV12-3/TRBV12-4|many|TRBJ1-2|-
TGTGCCAGCAGTCCTAACCGGATCCATGGCTACACCTTC
CASSPNRIHGYTF
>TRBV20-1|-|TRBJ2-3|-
TGCAGTGCCATGAGTAGTACCGGGACCCAGCCCACAGATACGCAGTATTTT
CSAMSSTGTQPTDTQYF
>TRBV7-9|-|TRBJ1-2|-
TGTGCCAGCAGCTCGTCCCGCGGGGGGGGACAAGTCTATGGCTACACCTTC
CASSSSRGGGQVYGYTF
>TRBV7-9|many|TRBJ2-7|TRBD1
TGTGCCAGCAGCCCCCGGACAGGGTGGTCCTACGAGCAGTACTTC
CASSPRTGWSYEQYF
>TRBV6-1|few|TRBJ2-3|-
TGTGCCAGCATTGAAGGATCTACAGATACGCAGTATTTT
CASIEGSTDTQYF
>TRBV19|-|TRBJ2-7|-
TGTGCCAGTAAATCAGTCGCAGGGAAGACCTACGAGCAGTACTTC
CASKSVAGKTYEQYF
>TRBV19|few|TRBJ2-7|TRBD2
TGTGCCAGTAGTATTGTGCTAGCGGGACCCTACGAGCAGTACTTC
CASSIVLAGPYEQYF
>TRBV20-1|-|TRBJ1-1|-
TGCAGTGCTAGAGATCGGGCAGGGTTTATGAACACTGAAGCTTTCTTT
CSARDRAGFMNTEAFF
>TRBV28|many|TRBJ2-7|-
TGTGCCAGCAGTCCGCGCTACCGGGCCAAAGGGTACGAGCAGTACTTC
CASSPRYRAKGYEQYF
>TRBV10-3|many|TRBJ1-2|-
TGTGCCATCAGTGCCCCAGGGTTCGATGGCTACACCTTC
CAISAPGFDGYTF
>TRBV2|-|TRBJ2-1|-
TGTGCCAGCAGTGAACGGGAGTTGCGGAGCTCCTACAATGAGCAGTTCTTC
CASSERELRSSYNEQFF